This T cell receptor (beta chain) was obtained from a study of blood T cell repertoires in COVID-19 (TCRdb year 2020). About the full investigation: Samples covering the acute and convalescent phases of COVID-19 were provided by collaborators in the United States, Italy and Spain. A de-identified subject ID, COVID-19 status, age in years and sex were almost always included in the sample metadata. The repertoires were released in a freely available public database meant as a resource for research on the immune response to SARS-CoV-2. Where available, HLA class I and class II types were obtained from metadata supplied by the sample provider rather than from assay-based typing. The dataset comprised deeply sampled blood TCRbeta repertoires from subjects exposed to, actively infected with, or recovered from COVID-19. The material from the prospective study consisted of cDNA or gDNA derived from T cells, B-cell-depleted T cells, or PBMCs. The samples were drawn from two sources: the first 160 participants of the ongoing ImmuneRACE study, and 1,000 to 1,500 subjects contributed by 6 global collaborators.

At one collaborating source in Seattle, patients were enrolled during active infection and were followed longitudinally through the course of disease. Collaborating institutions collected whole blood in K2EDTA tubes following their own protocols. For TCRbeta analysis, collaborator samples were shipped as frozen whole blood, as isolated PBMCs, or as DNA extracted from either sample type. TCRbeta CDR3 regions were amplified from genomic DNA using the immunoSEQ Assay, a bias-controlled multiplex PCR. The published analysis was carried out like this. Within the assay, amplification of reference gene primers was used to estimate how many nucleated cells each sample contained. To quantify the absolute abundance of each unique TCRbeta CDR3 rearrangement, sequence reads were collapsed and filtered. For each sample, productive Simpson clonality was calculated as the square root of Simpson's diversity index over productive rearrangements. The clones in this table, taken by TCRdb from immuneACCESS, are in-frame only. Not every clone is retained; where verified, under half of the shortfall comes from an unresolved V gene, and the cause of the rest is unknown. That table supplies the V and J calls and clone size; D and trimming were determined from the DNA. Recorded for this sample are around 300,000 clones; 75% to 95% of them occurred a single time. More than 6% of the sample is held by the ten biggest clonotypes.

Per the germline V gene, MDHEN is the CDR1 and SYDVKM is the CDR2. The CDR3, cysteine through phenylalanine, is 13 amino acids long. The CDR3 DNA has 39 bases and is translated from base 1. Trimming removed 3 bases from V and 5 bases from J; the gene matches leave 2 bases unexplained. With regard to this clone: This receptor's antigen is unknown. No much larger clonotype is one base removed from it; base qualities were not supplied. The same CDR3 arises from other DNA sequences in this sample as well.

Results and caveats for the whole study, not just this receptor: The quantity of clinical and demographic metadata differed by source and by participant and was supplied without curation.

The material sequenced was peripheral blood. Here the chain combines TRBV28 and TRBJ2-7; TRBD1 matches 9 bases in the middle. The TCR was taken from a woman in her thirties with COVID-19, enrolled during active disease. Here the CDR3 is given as CASSLDRGHEQYF. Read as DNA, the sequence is TGTGCCAGCAGTTTGGACAGGGGCCACGAGCAGTACTTC.